These T cell receptor beta chains were read from a single sample in a study of cytomegalovirus exposure and HLA in healthy donors. Clones were read by immunoSEQ multiplex PCR, and TCRdb kept only the in-frame ones, dropping some. Its table records roughly 190,000 clones. The sequenced sample consisted of PBMCs. These receptor sequences come from a man under 40 in good health and CMV-seronegative. Both conserved end residues are part of each CDR3. A D gene is named only where the DNA matches it firmly.

d_call	v_call	j_call	cdr3_length	cdr3_aa	cdr3_nt
TRBD2	TRBV5-1	TRBJ2-1	17	CASRPRPLSGGLDEQFF	TGCGCCAGCAGACCCAGGCCCCTTAGCGGGGGGTTAGATGAGCAGTTCTTC
TRBD2	TRBV11-2	TRBJ2-5	18	CASSTQVSGGVYQETQYF	TGTGCCAGCAGCACCCAAGTCAGCGGGGGGGTGTACCAAGAGACCCAGTACTTC
.	TRBV29-1	TRBJ1-5	13	CSVGTDSNQPQHF	TGCAGCGTGGGGACTGATAGCAATCAGCCCCAGCATTTT
TRBD2	TRBV18	TRBJ2-2	16	CASSRTSGTNTGELFF	TGTGCCAGCTCCCGGACTAGCGGAACGAACACCGGGGAGCTGTTTTTT
.	TRBV6-5	TRBJ1-1	16	CASSYSFSLRNTEAFF	TGTGCCAGCAGTTACTCTTTCAGTCTTCGGAACACTGAAGCTTTCTTT
TRBD2	TRBV6-5	TRBJ2-3	16	CASSYSRGGLADTQYF	TGTGCCAGCAGTTACTCGCGGGGGGGCCTCGCAGATACGCAGTATTTT
.	TRBV14	TRBJ1-6	16	CASSQDPRGATWALHF	TGTGCCAGCAGCCAAGATCCCCGGGGGGCGACTTGGGCCCTCCACTTT
.	TRBV9	TRBJ1-3	17	CASSGGGSPFSGNTIYF	TGTGCCAGCAGCGGTGGAGGCAGCCCTTTCTCTGGAAACACCATATATTTT
.	TRBV5-4	TRBJ2-3	16	CASSLFMGGGIDTQYF	TGTGCCAGCAGCTTGTTTATGGGAGGCGGGATAGATACGCAGTATTTT
TRBD1	TRBV5-1	TRBJ1-1	15	CASSLTQGARTEAFF	TGCGCCAGCAGCCTGACACAGGGGGCCCGGACTGAAGCTTTCTTT
TRBD1	TRBV19	TRBJ1-1	14	CASSWTGLNTEAFF	TGTGCCAGTAGTTGGACAGGCTTGAACACTGAGGCTTTCTTT
.	TRBV10-3	TRBJ2-2	16	CAISPGGDRGTGELFF	TGTGCCATCAGCCCGGGGGGGGACAGAGGAACCGGGGAGCTGTTTTTT
TRBD1	TRBV11-3	TRBJ1-1	18	CASSLEGFPGQGNTEAFF	TGTGCCAGCAGCTTAGAGGGGTTTCCGGGACAGGGGAACACTGAAGCTTTCTTT
TRBD1	TRBV5-8	TRBJ1-1	15	CASRWTGTLNTGAFF	TGTGCCAGCAGGTGGACAGGGACTCTGAACACTGGAGCTTTCTTT
.	TRBV7-9	TRBJ1-5	15	CASSGRGSGNQPQHF	TGTGCCAGCAGCGGGCGGGGTAGTGGCAATCAGCCCCAGCATTTT
TRBD1	TRBV28	TRBJ2-7	17	CASSYPGQGADIYEQYF	TGTGCCAGCAGTTACCCGGGACAGGGGGCGGATATTTACGAGCAGTACTTC
.	TRBV4-3	TRBJ1-1	13	CASSLTEDTEAFF	TGCGCCAGCAGCCTGACTGAGGACACTGAGGCTTTCTTT
TRBD2	TRBV4-1	TRBJ2-1	16	CASSMQGTSGSHGQFF	TGCGCCAGCAGCATGCAAGGGACTAGCGGGAGTCACGGGCAGTTCTTC
.	TRBV7-7	TRBJ2-3	15	CASSLAAGRTDTQYF	TGTGCCAGTAGCTTAGCGGCGGGACGCACAGATACGCAGTATTTT
TRBD2	TRBV19	TRBJ2-3	18	CASSNFRGTSGGSNTQYF	TGTGCCAGTAGTAACTTCAGGGGGACTAGCGGGGGATCTAATACGCAGTATTTT
.	TRBV9	TRBJ1-2	14	CASSVVTGGDGYTF	TGTGCCAGCAGCGTAGTGACGGGAGGAGATGGCTACACCTTC
TRBD1	TRBV19	TRBJ2-6	17	CASSPGTGPSGANVLTF	TGTGCCAGTAGTCCCGGGACAGGTCCCTCTGGGGCCAACGTCCTGACTTTC
TRBD1	TRBV2	TRBJ2-3	16	CASSEVRTGIVDTQYF	TGTGCCAGCAGTGAAGTCCGGACAGGGATCGTGGATACGCAGTATTTT
TRBD2	TRBV2	TRBJ2-5	15	CASSEAGGGGETQYF	TGTGCCAGCAGTGAAGCTGGTGGGGGAGGGGAGACCCAGTACTTC
.	TRBV10-3	TRBJ1-6	15	CAISESQASRSPLHF	TGTGCCATCAGTGAGTCGCAGGCTTCCAGGTCACCCCTCCACTTT
.	TRBV30	TRBJ2-5	15	CAWSSYGNYAETQYF	TGTGCCTGGAGTTCATACGGGAACTATGCAGAGACCCAGTACTTC
.	TRBV19	TRBJ1-5	14	CASSVQGRDQPQHF	TGTGCCAGTAGTGTACAGGGAAGGGATCAGCCCCAGCATTTT
.	TRBV19	TRBJ2-5	13	CASSILRQETQYF	TGTGCCAGTAGTATCCTGAGACAAGAGACCCAGTACTTC
TRBD1	TRBV19	TRBJ2-7	14	CASSMRGPTYEQYF	TGTGCCAGTAGTATGAGGGGGCCCACCTACGAGCAGTACTTC
TRBD1	TRBV29-1	TRBJ1-2	14	CSVDFGTGAYGYTF	TGCAGCGTTGATTTTGGGACAGGAGCCTATGGCTACACCTTC
TRBD2	TRBV5-4	TRBJ2-1	16	CASSRTSWSSYNEQFF	TGTGCCAGCAGCCGGACTAGCTGGAGCTCCTACAATGAGCAGTTCTTC